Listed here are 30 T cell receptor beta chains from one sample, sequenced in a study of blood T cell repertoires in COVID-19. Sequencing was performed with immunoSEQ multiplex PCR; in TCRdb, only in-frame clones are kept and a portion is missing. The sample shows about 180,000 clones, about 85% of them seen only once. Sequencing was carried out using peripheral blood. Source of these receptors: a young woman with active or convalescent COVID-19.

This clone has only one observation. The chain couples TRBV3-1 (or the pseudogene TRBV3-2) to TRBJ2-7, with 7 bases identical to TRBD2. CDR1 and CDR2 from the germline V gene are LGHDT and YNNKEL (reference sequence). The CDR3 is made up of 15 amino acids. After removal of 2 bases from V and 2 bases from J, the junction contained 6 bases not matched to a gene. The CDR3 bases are TGTGCCAGCAGCCAATATATGGCGGGAGCCTACGAGCAGTACTTC. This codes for CASSQYMAGAYEQYF.

The CDR3 DNA reads as TGTGCCAGCAGCCCCGGGATGGGGTCCCGGAACACCATATATTTT. Its protein is CASSPGMGSRNTIYF. The chain is built from TRBV7-6 and TRBJ1-3; D unclear. Trimming took off 5 bases at V and 7 bases at J, with 18 bases between the two ends. This CDR3 is built from 15 residues. Germline values: CDR1 SGHVS, CDR2 FNYEAQ.

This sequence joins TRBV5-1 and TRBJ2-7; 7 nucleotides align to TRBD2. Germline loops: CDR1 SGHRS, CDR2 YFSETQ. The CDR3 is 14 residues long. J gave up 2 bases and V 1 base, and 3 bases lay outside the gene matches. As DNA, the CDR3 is TGCGCCAGCAGCTTGCCTAGCGGAACCTACGAGCAGTACTTC. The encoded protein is CASSLPSGTYEQYF.

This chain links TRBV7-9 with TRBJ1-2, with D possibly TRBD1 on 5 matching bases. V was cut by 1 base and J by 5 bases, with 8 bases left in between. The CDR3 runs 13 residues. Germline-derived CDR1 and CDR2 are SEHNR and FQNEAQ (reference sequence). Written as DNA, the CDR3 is TGTGCCAGCAGCTTAGGGGGGGATTATGGCTACACCTTC. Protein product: CASSLGGDYGYTF.

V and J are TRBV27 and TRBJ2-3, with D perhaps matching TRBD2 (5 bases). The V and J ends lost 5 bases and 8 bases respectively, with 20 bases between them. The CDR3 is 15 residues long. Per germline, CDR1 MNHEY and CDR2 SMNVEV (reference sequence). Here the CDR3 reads CASSLTGRRSGTQYF. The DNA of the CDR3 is TGTGCCAGCAGTCTCACGGGAAGAAGATCTGGTACGCAGTATTTT.

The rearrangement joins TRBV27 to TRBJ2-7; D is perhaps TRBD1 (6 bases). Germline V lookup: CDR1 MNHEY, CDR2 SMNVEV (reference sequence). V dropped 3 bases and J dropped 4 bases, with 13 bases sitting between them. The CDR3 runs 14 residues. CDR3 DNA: TGTGCCAGCAGTTTTGCAGGGGTAAAGTACGAGCAGTACTTC. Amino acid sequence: CASSFAGVKYEQYF.

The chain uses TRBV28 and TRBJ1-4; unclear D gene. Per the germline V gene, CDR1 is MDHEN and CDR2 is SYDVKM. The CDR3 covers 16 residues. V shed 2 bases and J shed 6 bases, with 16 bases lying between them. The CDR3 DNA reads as TGTGCCAGCAGTTTAACGGAGTCGGTGGATCATGAAAAACTGTTTTTT. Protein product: CASSLTESVDHEKLFF.

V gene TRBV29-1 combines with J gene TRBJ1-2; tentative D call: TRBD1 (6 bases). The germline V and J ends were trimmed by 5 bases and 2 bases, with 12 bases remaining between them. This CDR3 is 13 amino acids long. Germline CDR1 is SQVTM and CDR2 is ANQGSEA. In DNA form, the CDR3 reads TGCAGCGTTCATGGGACACTAAACTATGGCTACACCTTC. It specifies CSVHGTLNYGYTF.

The chain's CDR3 is CASSLPSGRANEQYF. In DNA, the CDR3 is TGTGCCAGCAGCTTGCCTAGCGGGAGGGCTAACGAGCAGTACTTC. The J gene is TRBJ2-7, the V gene TRBV5-6, with TRBD2 identical over 12 bases. V lost 1 base, J lost 5 bases, and 4 bases stayed unmatched. CDR3 length: 15 residues. The germline gives CDR1 SGHDT, CDR2 YYEEEE.

CDR3 residues: CASSLQGSEAFF. The CDR3 DNA follows: TGTGCCAGCAGTTTACAGGGGTCTGAAGCTTTCTTT. This sequence joins TRBV28 and TRBJ1-1, with D perhaps matching TRBD1 (6 bases). The V gene's germline CDR1 is MDHEN and CDR2 SYDVKM. The germline V and J ends were trimmed by 2 bases and 6 bases, with 7 bases remaining between them. The CDR3 spans 12 residues.

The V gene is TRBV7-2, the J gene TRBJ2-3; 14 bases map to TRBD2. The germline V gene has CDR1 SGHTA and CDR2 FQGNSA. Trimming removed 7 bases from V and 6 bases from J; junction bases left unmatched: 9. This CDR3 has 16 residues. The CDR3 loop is CASTTTSGRASDTQYF. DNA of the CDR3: TGTGCCAGCACCACGACTAGCGGGAGGGCCTCGGATACGCAGTATTTT. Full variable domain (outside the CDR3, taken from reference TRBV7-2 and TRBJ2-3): GAGVSQSPSNKVTEKGKDVELRCDPISGHTALYWYRQSLGQGLEFLIYFQGNSAPDKSGLPSDRFSAERTGGSVSTLTIQRTQQEDSAVYLCASTTTSGRASDTQYFGPGTRLTVL.

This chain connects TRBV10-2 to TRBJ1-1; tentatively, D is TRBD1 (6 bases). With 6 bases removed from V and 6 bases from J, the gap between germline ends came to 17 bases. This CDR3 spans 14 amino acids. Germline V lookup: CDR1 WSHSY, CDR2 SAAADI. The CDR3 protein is CASSGGGRFAEAFF. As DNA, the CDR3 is TGCGCCAGCAGCGGTGGGGGCCGATTCGCTGAAGCTTTCTTT.

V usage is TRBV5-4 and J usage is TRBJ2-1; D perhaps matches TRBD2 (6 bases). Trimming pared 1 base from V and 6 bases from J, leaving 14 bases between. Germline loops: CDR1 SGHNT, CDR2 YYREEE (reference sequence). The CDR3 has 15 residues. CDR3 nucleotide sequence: TGTGCCAGCAGCTTGAGGCGGGCTAGCGCCAATGAGCAGTTCTTC. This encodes CASSLRRASANEQFF.

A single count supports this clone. Here the CDR3 DNA reads TGTGCCAGTAGTATTTTCAGCGGTAATGGCTACACCTTC. Translated: CASSIFSGNGYTF. The chain joins TRBV19 to TRBJ1-2; D is uncertain. Per germline, CDR1 LNHDA and CDR2 SQIVND (reference sequence). The CDR3 has 13 amino acids. The V gene lost 3 bases and the J gene lost 6 bases, with 11 bases spanning the gap.

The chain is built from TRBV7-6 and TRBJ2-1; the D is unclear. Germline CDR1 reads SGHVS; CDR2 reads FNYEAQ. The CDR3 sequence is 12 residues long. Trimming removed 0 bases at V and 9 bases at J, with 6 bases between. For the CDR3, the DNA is TGTGCCAGCAGCTTAGCGGCTGGTGAGCAGTTCTTC. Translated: CASSLAAGEQFF.

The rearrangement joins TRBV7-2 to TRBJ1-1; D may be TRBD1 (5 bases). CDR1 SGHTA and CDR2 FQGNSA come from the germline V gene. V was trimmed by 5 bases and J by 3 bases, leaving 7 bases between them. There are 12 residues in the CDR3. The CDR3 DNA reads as TGTGCCAGCAGCCCAGGGTACACTGAAGCTTTCTTT. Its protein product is CASSPGYTEAFF.

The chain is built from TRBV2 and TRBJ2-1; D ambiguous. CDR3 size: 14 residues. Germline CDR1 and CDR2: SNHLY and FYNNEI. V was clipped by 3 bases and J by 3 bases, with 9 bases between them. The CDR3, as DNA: TGTGCCAGCAGTGAGAGAGGTTACTACAATGAGCAGTTCTTC. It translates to CASSERGYYNEQFF.

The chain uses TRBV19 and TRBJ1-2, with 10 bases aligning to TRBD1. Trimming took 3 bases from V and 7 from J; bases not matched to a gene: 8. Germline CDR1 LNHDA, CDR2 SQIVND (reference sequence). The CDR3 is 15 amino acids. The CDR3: CASSIRTGGLGGYTF. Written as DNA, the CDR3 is TGTGCCAGTAGTATCCGGACAGGGGGTCTGGGTGGCTACACCTTC.

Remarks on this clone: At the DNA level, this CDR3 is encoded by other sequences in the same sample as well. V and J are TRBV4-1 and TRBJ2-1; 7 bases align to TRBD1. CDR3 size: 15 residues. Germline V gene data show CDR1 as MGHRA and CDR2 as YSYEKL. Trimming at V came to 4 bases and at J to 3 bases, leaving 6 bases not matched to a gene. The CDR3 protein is CASSLPTGIYNEQFF. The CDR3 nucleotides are TGCGCCAGCAGCCTTCCGACAGGGATCTACAATGAGCAGTTCTTC.

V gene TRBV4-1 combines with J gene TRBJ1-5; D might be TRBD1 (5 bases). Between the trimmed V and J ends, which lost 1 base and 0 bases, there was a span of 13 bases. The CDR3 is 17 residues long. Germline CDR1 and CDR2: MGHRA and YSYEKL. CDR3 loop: CASSQVRQPYSNQPQHF. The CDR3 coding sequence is TGCGCCAGCAGCCAAGTTCGACAGCCCTATAGCAATCAGCCCCAGCATTTT.

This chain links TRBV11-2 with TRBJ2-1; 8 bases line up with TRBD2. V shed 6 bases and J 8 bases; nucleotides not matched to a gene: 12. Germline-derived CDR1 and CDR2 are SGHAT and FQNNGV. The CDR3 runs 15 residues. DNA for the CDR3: TGTGCCAGCAGAGCTAGCGGGTTTCTAGGGGATGAGCAGTTCTTC. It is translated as CASRASGFLGDEQFF. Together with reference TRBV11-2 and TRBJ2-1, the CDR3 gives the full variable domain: EAGVAQSPRYKIIEKRQSVAFWCNPISGHATLYWYQQILGQGPKLLIQFQNNGVVDDSQLPKDRFSAERLKGVDSTLKIQPAKLEDSAVYLCASRASGFLGDEQFFGPGTRLTVL.

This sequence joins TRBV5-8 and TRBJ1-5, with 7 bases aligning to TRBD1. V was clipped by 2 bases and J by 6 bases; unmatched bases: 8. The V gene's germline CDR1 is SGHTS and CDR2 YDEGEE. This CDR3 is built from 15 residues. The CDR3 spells CASSFSTGAGQPQHF. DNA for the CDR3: TGTGCCAGCAGCTTTTCTACAGGGGCCGGTCAGCCCCAGCATTTT.

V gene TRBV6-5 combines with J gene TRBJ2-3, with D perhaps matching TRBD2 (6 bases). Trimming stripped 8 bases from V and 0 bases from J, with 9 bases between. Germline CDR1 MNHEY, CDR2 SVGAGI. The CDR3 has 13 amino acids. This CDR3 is CASEGLSTDTQYF. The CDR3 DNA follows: TGTGCCAGCGAGGGACTTAGCACAGATACGCAGTATTTT.

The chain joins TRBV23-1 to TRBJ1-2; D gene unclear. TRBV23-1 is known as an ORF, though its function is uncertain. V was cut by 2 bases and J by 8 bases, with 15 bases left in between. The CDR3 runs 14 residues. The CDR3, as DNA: TGCGCCAGCAGTCAAGTGAGCGGGCACGCGGGCTACACCTTC. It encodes CASSQVSGHAGYTF.

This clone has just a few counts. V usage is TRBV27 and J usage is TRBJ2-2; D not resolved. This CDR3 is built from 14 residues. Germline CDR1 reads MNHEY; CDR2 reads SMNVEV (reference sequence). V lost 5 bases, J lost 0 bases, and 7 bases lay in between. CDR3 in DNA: TGTGCCAGCAGTCCGTTCGCGAACACCGGGGAGCTGTTTTTT. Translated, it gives CASSPFANTGELFF.

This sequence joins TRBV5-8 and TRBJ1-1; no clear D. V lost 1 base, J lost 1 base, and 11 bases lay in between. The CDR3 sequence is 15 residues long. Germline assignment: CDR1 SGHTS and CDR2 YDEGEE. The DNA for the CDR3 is TGTGCCAGCAGCTTGTCTCCGGTTAGGAACACTGAAGCTTTCTTT. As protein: CASSLSPVRNTEAFF.

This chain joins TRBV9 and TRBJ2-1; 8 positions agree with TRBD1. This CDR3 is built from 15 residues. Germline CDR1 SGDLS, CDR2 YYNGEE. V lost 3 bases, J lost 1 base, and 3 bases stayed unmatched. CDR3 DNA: TGTGCCAGCAGCGCAGGACAGGGTTCCTACAATGAGCAGTTCTTC. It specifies CASSAGQGSYNEQFF.

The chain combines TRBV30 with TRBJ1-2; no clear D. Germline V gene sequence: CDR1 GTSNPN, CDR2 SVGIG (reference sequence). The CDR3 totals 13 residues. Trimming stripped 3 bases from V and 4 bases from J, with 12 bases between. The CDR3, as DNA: TGTGCCTGGAGAGCAAAGGCGGCCTATGGCTACACCTTC. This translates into CAWRAKAAYGYTF.

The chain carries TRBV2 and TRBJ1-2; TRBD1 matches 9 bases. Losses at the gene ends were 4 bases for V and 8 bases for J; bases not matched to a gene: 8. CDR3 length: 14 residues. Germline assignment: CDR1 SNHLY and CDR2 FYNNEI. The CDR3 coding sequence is TGTGCCAGCAGTGCCCCCGGGACAGGGAGCGGCTACACCTTC. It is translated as CASSAPGTGSGYTF.

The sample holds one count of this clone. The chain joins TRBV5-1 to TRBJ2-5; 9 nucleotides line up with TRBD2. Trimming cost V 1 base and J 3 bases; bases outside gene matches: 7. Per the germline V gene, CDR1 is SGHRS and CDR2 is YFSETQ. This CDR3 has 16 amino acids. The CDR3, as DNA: TGCGCCAGCAGCTTGTTTGCTAGCGGGATGAAAGAGACCCAGTACTTC. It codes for CASSLFASGMKETQYF.